One T cell receptor beta chain is described in this entry. Its target is not known. Extraction of total RNA produced a minimum of 5 micrograms from each sample. The record originates from a study of blood T cells in healthy people across ages. A J-beta primer mix and a sample-barcoded 5' primer were used in a second PCR of roughly 6 to 12 cycles. One entry per CDR3 protein results from TCRdb running MiXCR on the 5' RACE reads. The sample shows approximately 800,000 distinct CDR3 sequences, 50% to 65% of them seen only once. Study-level results: Roughly linearly, TCR beta diversity per million T cells fell as age increased. Diversity was higher, and naive CD4+ cells more numerous, in long-lived donors than in aged donors. The study lacked donor CMV status, which possibly confounded expanded clonotype changes.

The CDR3 sequence is 15 residues long. CDR1 and CDR2 from the germline V gene are KGHSH and LQKENI. V shed 4 bases, J shed 1 base, and the junction held 5 bases outside the gene matches. Sample: blood. This chain joins TRBV18 and TRBJ2-5; 8 nucleotides line up with TRBD1. This clonotype was sampled from a man older than 75 in good health. The DNA of the CDR3 is TGTGCCAGCTCACTGATCGGGACAGGCCAAGAGACCCAGTACTTC. Its protein is CASSLIGTGQETQYF. Full variable domain (outside the CDR3, taken from reference TRBV18 and TRBJ2-5): NAGVMQNPRHLVRRRGQEARLRCSPMKGHSHVYWYRQLPEEGLKFMVYLQKENIIDESGMPKERFSAEFPKEGPSILRIQQVVRGDSAAYFCASSLIGTGQETQYFGPGTRLLVL.